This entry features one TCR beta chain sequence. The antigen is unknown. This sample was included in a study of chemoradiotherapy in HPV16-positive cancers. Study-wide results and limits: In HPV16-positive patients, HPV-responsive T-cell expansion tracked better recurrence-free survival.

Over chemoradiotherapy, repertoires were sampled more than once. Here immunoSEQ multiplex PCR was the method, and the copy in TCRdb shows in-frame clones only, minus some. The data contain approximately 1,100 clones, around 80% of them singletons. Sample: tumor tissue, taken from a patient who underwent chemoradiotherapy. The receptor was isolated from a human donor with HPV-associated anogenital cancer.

This CDR3 reads CASSEQQGGNTIYF. CDR3 nucleotides: TGTGCCAGCAGTGAACAACAGGGTGGAAACACCATATATTTT. V gene TRBV6-1 combines with J gene TRBJ1-3; a possible D gene is TRBD1 (6 bases). The CDR3 contains 14 residues. Germline loops: CDR1 MNHNS, CDR2 SASEGT. The V gene lost 2 bases and the J gene lost 3 bases, with 8 bases spanning the gap.